A selection of T cell receptor beta chains follows, all from one sample in a study of shared clonotypes between healthy human individuals. Sequencing was performed with immunoSEQ multiplex PCR; in TCRdb, only in-frame clones are kept and a portion is missing. The sample has about 2.1 million clones; 93% are singletons. Sequencing used naive CD8+ T cells from PBMCs. The origin of the receptors is a man younger than 35 in good health. Some clones in this sample may be carry-over from other donors' samples. Each CDR3 is given without its conserved first and last residue. Each record gives: V gene, CDR3 length, CDR3 protein.

v_gene: TRBV11-2
len: 10
CDR3aa: ASSPVVHEQY

v_gene: TRBV6-1
len: 12
CDR3aa: ASRPGGLNTEAF

v_gene: TRBV6-1
len: 11
CDR3aa: ASSEGVLTEAF

v_gene: TRBV5-1
len: 15
CDR3aa: ASSSGQGAKDTGELF

v_gene: TRBV7-8
len: 12
CDR3aa: ASSSLAGAYEQY

v_gene: TRBV4-1
len: 17
CDR3aa: ASSQDPRTGVTMGEKLF

v_gene: TRBV6-5
len: 13
CDR3aa: ASSPRDSFNQPQH

v_gene: TRBV11-1
len: 16
CDR3aa: ASRQGGQGLANTGELF

v_gene: TRBV4-1
len: 14
CDR3aa: ASSQSRAPGDTEAF

v_gene: TRBV27
len: 11
CDR3aa: ASSPRQGTLQY

v_gene: TRBV6-5
len: 12
CDR3aa: ASRRDSATYEQY

v_gene: TRBV5-5
len: 13
CDR3aa: ASSYFRADTDTQY

v_gene: TRBV27
len: 11
CDR3aa: ASSEVITDTQY

v_gene: TRBV9
len: 14
CDR3aa: ASSVGPDSTNTEAF

v_gene: TRBV29-1
len: 8
CDR3aa: SVQLNEQY

v_gene: TRBV28
len: 17
CDR3aa: ASSFHRANTLPNTGELF

v_gene: TRBV12-5
len: 16
CDR3aa: ASGYIPTGRSSTDTQY

v_gene: TRBV2
len: 14
CDR3aa: ASSDGQRIMNTEAF

v_gene: TRBV20-1
len: 7
CDR3aa: SATYGYT

v_gene: TRBV7-8
len: 14
CDR3aa: ASSLEGAEGNQPQH

v_gene: TRBV4-1
len: 13
CDR3aa: ASSQGVGFDYTQY

v_gene: TRBV4-1
len: 12
CDR3aa: ASSQLQGAKTQY

v_gene: TRBV7-9
len: 14
CDR3aa: ASSPFPRSSYNEQF

v_gene: TRBV6-1
len: 14
CDR3aa: ASSEEGWGMSYGYT

v_gene: TRBV15
len: 11
CDR3aa: ATSLAGWQPQH

v_gene: TRBV10-1
len: 13
CDR3aa: ADRIGRTNTGELF

v_gene: TRBV5-1
len: 12
CDR3aa: ASSVGTGSYEQY

v_gene: TRBV7-9
len: 13
CDR3aa: ASSLATSSGHEQF

v_gene: TRBV18
len: 14
CDR3aa: ASSMGRASGSYEQY

v_gene: TRBV5-4
len: 13
CDR3aa: ASSLVVGPTDTQY

v_gene: TRBV6-5
len: 14
CDR3aa: ASSFLGGVVTDTQY

v_gene: TRBV27
len: 13
CDR3aa: ASSFSGGGWYEQY

v_gene: TRBV27
len: 12
CDR3aa: ASSLRGESQPQH

v_gene: TRBV5-1
len: 13
CDR3aa: ASGTYGTMGYEQY

v_gene: TRBV27
len: 11
CDR3aa: ASGWTGPAEAF

v_gene: TRBV14
len: 13
CDR3aa: ASSQTRGGLYEQY

v_gene: TRBV13
len: 13
CDR3aa: ASSEGQTNTGELF

v_gene: TRBV27
len: 13
CDR3aa: ASTFIGQENNEQF

v_gene: TRBV7-8
len: 11
CDR3aa: ASSWGLAYEQY

v_gene: TRBV2
len: 12
CDR3aa: ASRGTSGSYEQY

v_gene: TRBV7-8
len: 13
CDR3aa: ASSPEDSWYETQY

v_gene: TRBV5-1
len: 13
CDR3aa: ASSGGTGSNTEAF

v_gene: TRBV7-6
len: 10
CDR3aa: ASTYLSGELF

v_gene: TRBV19
len: 11
CDR3aa: ASSTSNGGEQF

v_gene: TRBV5-6
len: 10
CDR3aa: ASSAGADTQY

v_gene: TRBV7-2
len: 12
CDR3aa: ASSFLSEEETQY

v_gene: TRBV10-2
len: 12
CDR3aa: ASTETAGLTEAF

v_gene: TRBV29-1
len: 9
CDR3aa: SGLGGFGYT

v_gene: TRBV5-4
len: 12
CDR3aa: ASSGSTGGNGYT

v_gene: TRBV13
len: 11
CDR3aa: ASSLRGHYEQY

v_gene: TRBV5-5
len: 13
CDR3aa: ASSLVPRAQETQY

v_gene: TRBV6-1
len: 17
CDR3aa: ASSGPGQAPRVGNYGYT

v_gene: TRBV27
len: 11
CDR3aa: ASSLGRTYEQY